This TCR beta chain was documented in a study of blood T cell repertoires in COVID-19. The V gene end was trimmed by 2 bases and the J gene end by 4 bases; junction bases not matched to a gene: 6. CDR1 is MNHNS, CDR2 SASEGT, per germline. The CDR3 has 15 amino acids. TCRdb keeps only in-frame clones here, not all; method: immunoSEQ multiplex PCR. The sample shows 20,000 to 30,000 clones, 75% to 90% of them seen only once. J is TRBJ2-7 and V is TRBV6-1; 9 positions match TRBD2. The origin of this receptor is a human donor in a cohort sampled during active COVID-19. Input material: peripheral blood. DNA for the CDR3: TGTGCCAGCAGTGAACGCGCGGGGGGGCTGTACGAGCAGTACTTC. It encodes CASSERAGGLYEQYF.